The 6 T cell receptor beta chains presented below share a single source sample, sequenced in a study of radiotherapy plus CTLA-4 blockade in lung cancer. Profiled with immunoSEQ multiplex PCR; TCRdb holds only in-frame clones, not every one. The profile shows 50,000 to 65,000 clones, around 80% of them singletons. The sequencing here drew on peripheral blood, taken from a patient treated with radiotherapy plus ipilimumab. The origin of the receptors is a human donor with non-small cell lung cancer who had a partial response to radiotherapy plus ipilimumab.

This chain links TRBV11-3 with TRBJ2-1, with TRBD2 as a possible D gene (7 bases). In germline, CDR1 is SGHNT, CDR2 YENEEA. The CDR3 loop spans 17 amino acids. Trimming shortened V by 0 bases and J by 5 bases, and 17 bases separated the two germline ends. CDR3 DNA sequence: TGTGCCAGCAGCTTAGAATCGGGGGCTGGGAGGGACAATGAGCAGTTCTTC. It codes for CASSLESGAGRDNEQFF.

This chain connects TRBV7-9 to TRBJ2-7; D may be TRBD1 (5 bases). V was cut by 1 base and J by 5 bases, with 24 bases left in between. Germline V lookup: CDR1 SEHNR, CDR2 FQNEAQ (reference sequence). The CDR3 covers 18 residues. The CDR3 is CASSLVGATLGLIDEQYF. The DNA for the CDR3 is TGTGCCAGCAGCTTAGTCGGAGCGACGTTGGGGCTGATAGACGAGCAGTACTTC. The full variable domain, completed using reference TRBV7-9 and TRBJ2-7, is DTGVSQNPRHKITKRGQNVTFRCDPISEHNRLYWYRQTLGQGPEFLTYFQNEAQLEKSRLLSDRFSAERPKGSFSTLEIQRTEQGDSAMYLCASSLVGATLGLIDEQYFGPGTRLTVT.

V gene TRBV18 combines with J gene TRBJ2-3, with a weak D call TRBD2 (5 bases). Germline V gene data show CDR1 as KGHSH and CDR2 as LQKENI. CDR3 length: 14 amino acids. Deletions cut 2 bases from V and 4 bases from J, with 10 bases between. CDR3 protein: CASSPGSTADTQYF. CDR3 coding DNA: TGTGCCAGCTCACCAGGGAGCACGGCAGATACGCAGTATTTT.

The CDR3 DNA reads as TGTGCCAGCCAGCAGGGGAATGGCACAGATACGCAGTATTTT. The encoded protein is CASQQGNGTDTQYF. The chain employs TRBV25-1 and TRBJ2-3; tentatively, D is TRBD1 (6 bases). Germline assignment: CDR1 MGHDK and CDR2 SYGVNS. Trimming left V 8 bases short and J 1 base short, with 13 bases between. This CDR3 is built from 14 residues. The full variable domain, rest sourced from reference TRBV25-1 and TRBJ2-3, is EADIYQTPRYLVIGTGKKITLECSQTMGHDKMYWYQQDPGMELHLIHYSYGVNSTEKGDLSSESTVSRIRTEHFPLTLESARPSHTSQYLCASQQGNGTDTQYFGPGTRLTVL.

The chain's CDR3 is CASSQEFDRDRTYEQYF. In DNA form, the CDR3 reads TGCGCCAGCAGCCAAGAATTCGACCGGGACAGAACCTACGAGCAGTACTTC. The rearrangement uses TRBV4-1 and TRBJ2-7, with 7 bases matching TRBD1. The CDR3 runs to 17 residues. CDR1 is MGHRA, CDR2 YSYEKL, per germline. Trimming cost V 0 bases and J 2 bases; bases outside gene matches: 10.

Notes on this clone: At one boundary the junction diverges from the germline segment, which might be a read error. V is TRBV27 and J is TRBJ2-7; TRBD1 is a possible D gene (6 bases). This CDR3 contains 11 residues. Germline CDR1 reads MNHEY; CDR2 reads SMNVEV (reference sequence). The CDR3 loop reads CASSGGHDLIF. The DNA of the CDR3 is TGTGCCAGCAGTGGGGGACATGACCTCATCTTC.